The clone carrying this T cell receptor (beta chain) was counted a single time. In the authors' workflow: Cell counts per sample came from amplifying reference gene primers. Sequencing used immunoSEQ multiplex PCR; TCRdb keeps in-frame clones, though not all of them. V and J calls and clone size are those listed in that table; D and trimming were worked out from the DNA. The table shows approximately 79,000 clones, with 75% to 90% occurring only once. This record belongs to a study of blood T cell repertoires in COVID-19. Study information: Samples representing acute and convalescent COVID-19 were sourced from the United States, Italy and Spain. Sources were T cells, B-cell-depleted T cells, or PBMCs; the material itself was cDNA or gDNA.

There are 17 residues in the CDR3. Germline trimming cut 4 bases from V and 2 bases from J; bases unmatched to any gene: 9. Germline V gene lookup returns CDR1 LGHDT and CDR2 YNNKEL (reference sequence). The TCR sequence derives from a man between 60 and 70 years old with acute or convalescent COVID-19. The rearrangement links TRBV3-1 (or the pseudogene TRBV3-2) to TRBJ2-3, with 10 bases fitting TRBD1. Sequencing used peripheral blood. The CDR3 protein is CASSPSRGQGFTDTQYF. CDR3 sequence (DNA): TGTGCCAGCAGCCCGTCCCGGGGACAGGGGTTCACAGATACGCAGTATTTT.